This TCR beta chain was identified during a study of cytomegalovirus exposure and HLA in healthy donors. Study-level information: Both the 120 validation repertoires and the 666 first-cohort repertoires used the same platform, as reported by a later analysis. Findings and caveats of the study: Most observed TCR sequences were rare, whereas some public TCRs were detected in many donors.

The data were produced by immunoSEQ multiplex PCR, yet TCRdb's version contains in-frame clones alone and is incomplete. The table lists some 140,000 clones, 80% to 90% of them singletons. The donors were part of the validation cohort of 100 to 150 subjects. That cohort was separate from the first cohort, which comprised 500 to 850 subjects. In germline, CDR1 is KGHSH, CDR2 LQKENI. The CDR3 sequence is 15 residues long. V lost 2 bases to trimming and J lost 7 bases; unmatched junction nucleotides: 9. As regards this clone: Its matching antigen is unknown.

The chain combines TRBV18 with TRBJ2-7, with 9 bases identical to TRBD2. This receptor was obtained from a man younger than 35 in good health and CMV-seronegative. The sequenced material came from PBMCs. The CDR3 nucleotides are TGTGCCAGCTCACCAGGGAGCGGGGGGTTCGGGGAGCAGTACTTC. Translating gives CASSPGSGGFGEQYF.